Following are 16 T cell receptor beta chains from one sample sequenced in a study of T cell responses to AZD1222 COVID-19 vaccine. Data came from immunoSEQ multiplex PCR; TCRdb stores just in-frame clones and leaves some out. The sample carries about 140,000 clones, 80% to 90% recorded once. This sample comprised peripheral blood, obtained on day 0 of AZD1222 vaccination. The receptors were sampled from an adult in good health.

With regard to this clone: Distinct nucleotide sequences in the sample also encode this CDR3. The gene calls are TRBV14 and TRBJ2-1, with TRBD2 matching 7 bases. Trimming at V came to 1 base and at J to 3 bases, leaving 0 bases not matched to a gene. The CDR3 sequence is 14 residues long. Germline CDR1 SGHDN, CDR2 FVKESK. The CDR3 reads CASSQGGSYNEQFF. For the CDR3, the DNA is TGTGCCAGCAGCCAAGGCGGGAGCTACAATGAGCAGTTCTTC.

V usage is TRBV14 and J usage is TRBJ1-1; 8 bases match TRBD1. The CDR3 extends over 14 amino acids. Germline-derived CDR1 and CDR2 are SGHDN and FVKESK. The junction had 5 bases not matched to a gene; V was cut back by 4 bases and J by 4 bases. CDR3 region: CASSPGTGFTEAFF. Written as DNA, the CDR3 is TGTGCCAGCAGCCCGGGGACAGGTTTCACTGAAGCTTTCTTT. Combining the CDR3 with reference TRBV14 and TRBJ1-1 gives the whole variable domain EAGVTQFPSHSVIEKGQTVTLRCDPISGHDNLYWYRRVMGKEIKFLLHFVKESKQDESGMPNNRFLAERTGGTYSTLKVQPAELEDSGVYFCASSPGTGFTEAFFGQGTRLTVV.

This chain joins TRBV4-3 and TRBJ2-1; the match to TRBD1 covers 10 bases. Germline values: CDR1 LGHNA, CDR2 YSLEER. V lost 4 bases, J lost 8 bases, and 5 bases stayed unmatched. The CDR3 has 14 residues. The CDR3 sequence is CASSPGQGSYEQFF. Written as DNA, the CDR3 is TGCGCCAGCAGCCCGGGACAGGGGTCCTATGAGCAGTTCTTC.

The J gene is TRBJ2-3, the V gene TRBV7-2; D unclear. Trimming shortened V by 1 base and J by 0 bases, and 5 bases separated the two germline ends. The length of the CDR3 is 14 residues. The germline V gene has CDR1 SGHTA and CDR2 FQGNSA. The CDR3: CASSLVASTDTQYF. As DNA, the CDR3 is TGTGCCAGCAGCTTAGTGGCCAGCACAGATACGCAGTATTTT.

Points on this clone: The junction departs from the called germline gene at one end, perhaps through a read error. The V call is TRBV5-4, the J call TRBJ2-1; D might be TRBD2 (6 bases). CDR3 length: 15 residues. Germline CDR1 is SGHNT and CDR2 is YYREEE (reference sequence). In DNA, the CDR3 is TGTGCCAGCAGTTTGGGGGGTTACTCCTACAATGAGCAGTTCTTC. This gives the protein CASSLGGYSYNEQFF.

This clone was seen only once. The CDR3 loop reads CASSYGGKAEAFF. For the CDR3, the DNA is TGTGCCAGCAGTTACGGGGGGAAGGCTGAAGCTTTCTTT. The rearrangement uses TRBV6-5 and TRBJ1-1; TRBD1 might be the D (5 bases). Germline-derived CDR1 and CDR2 are MNHEY and SVGAGI. The V and J ends lost 2 bases and 6 bases respectively, with 10 bases between them. The CDR3 totals 13 residues.

The rearrangement uses TRBV5-1 and TRBJ2-7; D remains unclear. Germline loops: CDR1 SGHRS, CDR2 YFSETQ. CDR3 size: 14 residues. Trimming stripped 2 bases from V and 2 bases from J, with 11 bases between. The CDR3 sequence is CASSLVGFTYEQYF. The CDR3 nucleotides read TGCGCCAGCAGCTTAGTCGGTTTCACCTACGAGCAGTACTTC.

V is TRBV6-5 and J is TRBJ2-7; 11 nucleotides match TRBD1. Per the germline V gene, CDR1 is MNHEY and CDR2 is SVGAGI. Trimming removed 5 bases from V and 4 bases from J; junction bases left unmatched: 7. CDR3 length equals 15 residues. The DNA for the CDR3 is TGTGCCAGCAGTCGCGGGACAGGGGGTTTGTACGAGCAGTACTTC. Translated, it gives CASSRGTGGLYEQYF.

With respect to this clone: At one boundary the junction diverges from the germline segment, which might be a read error. The chain employs TRBV12-3 or TRBV12-4 and TRBJ1-2; D may be TRBD1 (5 bases). This CDR3 spans 12 amino acids. The CDR3 here is CASSSFRDGPAF. The CDR3 bases are TGTGCCAGCAGTTCCTTTCGGGACGGACCCGCCTTC.

J is TRBJ1-6 and V is TRBV7-2; D remains unclear. CDR3 length equals 15 residues. Per germline, CDR1 SGHTA and CDR2 FQGNSA. V dropped 3 bases and J dropped 10 bases, with 16 bases sitting between them. The CDR3 spells CASSFTDRSESPLHF. DNA of the CDR3: TGTGCCAGCAGCTTTACCGACCGATCAGAGTCACCCCTCCACTTT.

A few counts support this clone. The chain joins TRBV7-9 to TRBJ2-5; D gene ambiguous. Per germline, CDR1 SEHNR and CDR2 FQNEAQ (reference sequence). Trimming took off 1 base at V and 7 bases at J, with 7 bases between the two ends. The CDR3 totals 12 residues. CDR3 in amino acids: CASSLGVGTQYF. CDR3 nucleotides: TGTGCCAGCAGCTTAGGAGTTGGGACCCAGTACTTC.

The chain links TRBV3-1 (or the pseudogene TRBV3-2) to TRBJ1-4, with 9 bases lining up with TRBD1. Trimming removed 1 base from V and 7 bases from J; junction bases left unmatched: 4. CDR1 and CDR2 (germline): LGHDT, YNNKEL (reference sequence). The CDR3 has 15 amino acids. CDR3 in DNA: TGTGCCAGCAGCCAAGGGGGACAGGGAGGTGAAAAACTGTTTTTT. It specifies CASSQGGQGGEKLFF.

The V gene is TRBV6-5, the J gene TRBJ1-1; D is undetermined. There are 15 residues in the CDR3. The germline V and J ends were trimmed by 6 bases and 4 bases, with 18 bases remaining between them. Germline V lookup: CDR1 MNHEY, CDR2 SVGAGI. The CDR3 sequence: CASRFLPSAGTEAFF. The DNA of the CDR3 is TGTGCCAGCAGGTTCCTACCCAGCGCGGGCACTGAAGCTTTCTTT.

The chain links TRBV28 to TRBJ2-1; D possibly corresponds to TRBD1 (5 bases). With 6 bases removed from V and 8 bases from J, the gap between germline ends came to 8 bases. This CDR3 spans 11 amino acids. CDR1 is MDHEN, CDR2 SYDVKM, per germline. This chain's CDR3 is CASSKGYEQFF. The CDR3 nucleotides read TGTGCCAGCAGCAAGGGGTATGAGCAGTTCTTC.

V is TRBV4-3 and J is TRBJ2-1, with TRBD2 matching over 9 bases. The CDR3 loop spans 16 amino acids. J gave up 6 bases and V 1 base, and 7 bases lay outside the gene matches. In germline, CDR1 is LGHNA, CDR2 YSLEER. The CDR3 reads CASSQAAGGGLNEQFF. CDR3 nucleotide sequence: TGCGCCAGCAGCCAAGCTGCGGGAGGGGGCCTCAATGAGCAGTTCTTC.

The rearrangement links TRBV30 to TRBJ1-4; D call uncertain. The CDR3 contains 11 residues. Between the trimmed V and J ends, which lost 6 bases and 13 bases, there was a span of 15 bases. Germline CDR1 is GTSNPN and CDR2 is SVGIG (reference sequence). CDR3: CACPFLGGLFF. CDR3 coding DNA: TGTGCCTGCCCATTTTTAGGAGGACTGTTTTTT. The whole variable domain, filled in from reference TRBV30 and TRBJ1-4, reads SQTIHQWPATLVQPVGSPLSLECTVEGTSNPNLYWYRQAAGRGLQLLFYSVGIGQISSEVPQNLSASRPQDRQFILSSKKLLLSDSGFYLCACPFLGGLFFGSGTQLSVL.